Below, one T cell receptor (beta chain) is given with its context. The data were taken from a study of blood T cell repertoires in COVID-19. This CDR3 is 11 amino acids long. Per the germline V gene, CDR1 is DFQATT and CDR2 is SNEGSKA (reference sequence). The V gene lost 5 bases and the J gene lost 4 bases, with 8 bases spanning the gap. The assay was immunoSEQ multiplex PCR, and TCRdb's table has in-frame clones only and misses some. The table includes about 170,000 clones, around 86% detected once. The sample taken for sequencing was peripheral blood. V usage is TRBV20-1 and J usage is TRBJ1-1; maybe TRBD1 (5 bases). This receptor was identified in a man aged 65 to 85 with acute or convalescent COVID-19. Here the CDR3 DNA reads TGCAGTGCTCTCAGGGCCACTGAAGCTTTCTTT. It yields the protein CSALRATEAFF.